Each of the 21 T cell receptor beta chains below was sequenced from the same sample in a study of T cell responses to AZD1222 COVID-19 vaccine (dated by TCRdb to the early 2020s). Library preparation used the immunoSEQ multiplex PCR assay. TCRdb re-hosts the immuneACCESS table, in-frame sequences only. Its copies lack some clones; in the studies checked, an unresolved V gene accounts for under half of them, and the cause for the rest is not known. The sample has around 47,000 clones on record, about 82% of them singletons. The leading ten clones occupy about 20% of the sample. The time point label on this specimen signifies: about 28 days (+/-7) after the second vaccine dose. This specimen's treatment or condition label, per the study, means: meningococcal conjugate vaccine given as trial control. Here the sequenced sample was peripheral blood, taken 28 days after the second dose of the MenACWY control vaccine. These receptor sequences come from an adult who received the MenACWY meningococcal vaccine as a control.

This clone has more than one count but fewer than ten. Other DNA sequences within the sample encode an identical CDR3. V usage is TRBV29-1 and J usage is TRBJ2-1; no clear D gene. CDR1 and CDR2 (germline): SQVTM, ANQGSEA. This CDR3 has 12 amino acids. The V and J ends lost 6 bases and 4 bases respectively, with 10 bases between them. The CDR3 loop reads CSVGKAYNEQFF. In nucleotides, the CDR3 is TGCAGCGTAGGTAAGGCGTACAATGAGCAGTTCTTC.

The CDR3, as DNA: TGTGCCAGCAGCTTGGGGCAGGGTAGGAACGAGCAGTACGTC. As protein: CASSLGQGRNEQYV. This rearrangement joins TRBV5-6 to TRBJ2-7; the D gene is possibly TRBD1 (5 bases). The CDR3 is 14 residues long. With 0 bases removed from V and 5 bases from J, the gap between germline ends came to 12 bases. Germline lookup yields CDR1 SGHDT and CDR2 YYEEEE.

This chain links TRBV9 with TRBJ1-6; no firm D call. The ends were cut back, 3 bases at V and 10 bases at J, with 14 bases in the middle. This CDR3 has 14 amino acids. CDR1 and CDR2 (germline): SGDLS, YYNGEE. CDR3 nucleotide sequence: TGTGCCAGCAGCGCGAGGGTTGCGGAATCACCCCTCCACTTT. This translates into CASSARVAESPLHF.

The rearrangement links TRBV19 to TRBJ2-7; D ambiguous. Germline assignment: CDR1 LNHDA and CDR2 SQIVND (reference sequence). V shed 4 bases and J shed 7 bases, with 8 bases lying between them. The CDR3 contains 11 residues. CDR3 nucleotides: TGTGCCAGTAGTAGAAATGGGGAGCAGTACTTC. This codes for CASSRNGEQYF.

The V and J genes are TRBV5-4 and TRBJ2-1, with 10 bases lining up with TRBD2. J gave up 7 bases and V 3 bases, and 4 bases lay outside the gene matches. This CDR3 is built from 14 residues. Germline values: CDR1 SGHNT, CDR2 YYREEE (reference sequence). As DNA, the CDR3 is TGTGCCAGCAGCTCAGCGGGAGGGCCTAATGAGCAGTTCTTC. Residues: CASSSAGGPNEQFF.

The rearrangement joins TRBV5-6 to TRBJ2-7; D is uncertain. The CDR3 is made up of 13 amino acids. The germline V and J ends were trimmed by 3 bases and 6 bases, with 13 bases remaining between them. Per the germline V gene, CDR1 is SGHDT and CDR2 is YYEEEE. CDR3 coding DNA: TGTGCCAGCAGCTCCCGTTTCCGGAGCGAGCAGTACGTC. Its protein is CASSSRFRSEQYV.

V gene TRBV6-5 combines with J gene TRBJ2-1; no definite D call. The CDR3 length is 15 residues. V lost 6 bases and J 0 bases, leaving 12 bases between the germline ends. CDR1 MNHEY and CDR2 SVGAGI come from the germline V gene. CDR3 bases: TGTGCCAGCAGGGGCCCAGAAAGCTCCTACAATGAGCAGTTCTTC. Translating gives CASRGPESSYNEQFF.

There are a few counts of this clone. The chain combines TRBV5-1 with TRBJ2-7; TRBD1 matches 9 bases. Looked up from germline, CDR1 is SGHRS and CDR2 is YFSETQ. This CDR3 contains 20 residues. The V and J ends lost 2 bases and 0 bases, in that order; junction bases with no gene match: 18. The CDR3 sequence: CASSFVPGQGPGSGSYEQYF. CDR3 in DNA: TGCGCCAGCAGCTTCGTCCCGGGACAGGGACCAGGGTCCGGCTCCTACGAGCAGTACTTC.

The chain recombines TRBV6-1 with TRBJ1-1, with a weak D call TRBD1 (5 bases). The germline V and J ends were trimmed by 2 bases and 2 bases, with 9 bases remaining between them. Germline values: CDR1 MNHNS, CDR2 SASEGT. The CDR3 has 14 amino acids. Here the CDR3 reads CASSEMGGNTEAFF. DNA of the CDR3: TGTGCCAGCAGTGAAATGGGGGGAAACACTGAAGCTTTCTTT.

The chain is built from TRBV27 and TRBJ2-6; D is ambiguous. CDR3 length: 13 residues. Germline V gives CDR1 MNHEY, CDR2 SMNVEV (reference sequence). Between the trimmed V and J ends, which lost 3 bases and 0 bases, there was a span of 0 bases. DNA for the CDR3: TGTGCCAGCAGTTTCTCTGGGGCCAACGTCCTGACTTTC. Its translation is CASSFSGANVLTF.

The chain links TRBV19 to TRBJ1-3, with a tentative D call TRBD1 (5 bases). The CDR3 has 16 residues. Trimming pared 8 bases from V and 0 bases from J, leaving 17 bases between. CDR1 and CDR2 from the germline V gene are LNHDA and SQIVND (reference sequence). The DNA of the CDR3 is TGTGCCAGTTCACTATCGGGACTGCACTCTGGAAACACCATATATTTT. Translation gives CASSLSGLHSGNTIYF.

The V and J genes are TRBV12-3 or TRBV12-4 and TRBJ1-6, with D possibly being TRBD1 (5 bases). V was cut by 3 bases and J by 7 bases, with 7 bases left in between. The CDR3 contains 13 residues. CDR3 sequence reads: CASSLGQNSPLHF. The CDR3 bases are TGTGCCAGCAGTTTGGGGCAGAATTCACCCCTCCACTTT.

The chain is built from TRBV2 and TRBJ2-4; the D gene is possibly TRBD1 (6 bases). The CDR3 totals 15 residues. Per germline, CDR1 SNHLY and CDR2 FYNNEI. V lost 5 bases, J lost 8 bases, and 19 bases lay in between. CDR3 residues: CASSPRSVPGDIQYF. The CDR3 region has the DNA TGTGCCAGCAGTCCCCGGAGTGTGCCAGGGGACATTCAGTACTTC.

This rearrangement joins TRBV6-1 to TRBJ1-4, with D possibly matching TRBD1 (5 bases). This CDR3 contains 14 residues. V lost 2 bases, J lost 10 bases, and 14 bases lay in between. The germline V gene has CDR1 MNHNS and CDR2 SASEGT. This CDR3 reads CASSESRDVVKLFF. CDR3 coding DNA: TGTGCCAGCAGTGAAAGCAGGGATGTAGTAAAACTGTTTTTT.

This chain connects TRBV7-2 to TRBJ1-6, with 8 bases aligning to TRBD1. Trimming removed 5 bases from V and 9 bases from J; junction bases left unmatched: 9. This CDR3 has 15 amino acids. CDR1 is SGHTA and CDR2 is FQGNSA in the germline V gene. CDR3 bases: TGTGCCAGCAGCCGGAGGGACAGGAACTTTTCACCCCTCCACTTT. This encodes CASSRRDRNFSPLHF.

J is TRBJ1-1 and V is TRBV5-1, with 7 bases lining up with TRBD1. V gave up 2 bases and J gave up 2 bases; unmatched junction bases: 24. Germline V gene data show CDR1 as SGHRS and CDR2 as YFSETQ. The CDR3 length is 21 residues. The CDR3 protein is CASSFRQGMVGGSRPNTEAFF. CDR3 DNA sequence: TGCGCCAGCAGCTTTAGACAGGGTATGGTAGGGGGTAGTCGTCCAAACACTGAAGCTTTCTTT.

This clone was recorded once. The gene calls are TRBV27 and TRBJ1-5, with 9 bases identical to TRBD1. Germline CDR1 and CDR2: MNHEY and SMNVEV (reference sequence). This CDR3 has 14 amino acids. The junction had 4 bases not matched to a gene; V was cut back by 4 bases and J by 6 bases. The CDR3 loop is CASSSGQGSQPQHF. CDR3 coding DNA: TGTGCCAGCAGTTCGGGACAGGGTTCTCAGCCCCAGCATTTT.

V is TRBV2 and J is TRBJ2-7; no reliable D call. CDR1 is SNHLY and CDR2 is FYNNEI in the germline V gene. The CDR3 consists of 13 residues. Trimming removed 8 bases from V and 2 bases from J, with 13 bases in between. The CDR3 here is CASSSVQTYEQYF. CDR3 nucleotide sequence: TGTGCCAGCTCTTCGGTGCAGACCTACGAGCAGTACTTC. Full variable domain (outside the CDR3, taken from reference TRBV2 and TRBJ2-7): EPEVTQTPSHQVTQMGQEVILRCVPISNHLYFYWYRQILGQKVEFLVSFYNNEISEKSEIFDDQFSVERPDGSNFTLKIRSTKLEDSAMYFCASSSVQTYEQYFGPGTRLTVT.

V usage is TRBV25-1 and J usage is TRBJ2-1; TRBD2 is a possible D gene (6 bases). Trimming removed 1 base at V and 4 bases at J, with 11 bases between. The CDR3 is 15 residues long. Germline-derived CDR1 and CDR2 are MGHDK and SYGVNS. CDR3 coding DNA: TGTGCCAGCAGTGAATGGGGGGTGGGGTACAATGAGCAGTTCTTC. It codes for CASSEWGVGYNEQFF.

The chain carries TRBV7-6 and TRBJ2-5; 9 bases are shared with TRBD2. Trimming removed 1 base from V and 2 bases from J; junction bases left unmatched: 8. Germline CDR1 reads SGHVS; CDR2 reads FNYEAQ. The CDR3 has 17 amino acids. The DNA of the CDR3 is TGTGCCAGCAGCTTAGGGGGTCGGCTAGCGGGGCAAGAGACCCAGTACTTC. Protein product: CASSLGGRLAGQETQYF.

V and J are TRBV2 and TRBJ1-2; possible D gene TRBD1, 6 bases. Germline CDR1 reads SNHLY; CDR2 reads FYNNEI. Trimming left V 2 bases short and J 3 bases short, with 10 bases between. There are 14 residues in the CDR3. The CDR3 region has the DNA TGTGCCAGCAGTGAACGGACAGCCTACTATGGCTACACCTTC. Protein: CASSERTAYYGYTF. Full variable domain (missing parts from reference TRBV2 and TRBJ1-2): EPEVTQTPSHQVTQMGQEVILRCVPISNHLYFYWYRQILGQKVEFLVSFYNNEISEKSEIFDDQFSVERPDGSNFTLKIRSTKLEDSAMYFCASSERTAYYGYTFGSGTRLTVV.